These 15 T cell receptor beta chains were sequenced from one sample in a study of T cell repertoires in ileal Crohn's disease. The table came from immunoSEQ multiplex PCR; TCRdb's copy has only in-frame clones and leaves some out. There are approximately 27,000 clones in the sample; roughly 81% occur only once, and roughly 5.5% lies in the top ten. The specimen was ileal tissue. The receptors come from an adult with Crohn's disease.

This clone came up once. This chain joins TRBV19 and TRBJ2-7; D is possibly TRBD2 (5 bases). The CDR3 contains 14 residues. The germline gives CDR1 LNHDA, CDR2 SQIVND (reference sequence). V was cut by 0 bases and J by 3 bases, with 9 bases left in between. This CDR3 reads CASSIEGGSYEQYF. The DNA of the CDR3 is TGTGCCAGTAGTATAGAAGGTGGGAGCTACGAGCAGTACTTC.

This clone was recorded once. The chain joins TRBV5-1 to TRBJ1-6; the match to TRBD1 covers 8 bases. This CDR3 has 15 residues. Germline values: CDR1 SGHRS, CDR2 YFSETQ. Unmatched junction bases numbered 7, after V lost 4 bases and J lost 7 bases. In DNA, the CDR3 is TGCGCCAGCAGCCTCTTGACAGGGGAGAATTCACCCCTCCACTTT. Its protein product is CASSLLTGENSPLHF.

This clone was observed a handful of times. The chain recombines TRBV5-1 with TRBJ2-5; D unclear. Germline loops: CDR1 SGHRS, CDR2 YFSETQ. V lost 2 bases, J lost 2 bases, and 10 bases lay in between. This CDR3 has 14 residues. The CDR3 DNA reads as TGCGCCAGCAGCTTCCCACACCAACAAGAGACCCAGTACTTC. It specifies CASSFPHQQETQYF.

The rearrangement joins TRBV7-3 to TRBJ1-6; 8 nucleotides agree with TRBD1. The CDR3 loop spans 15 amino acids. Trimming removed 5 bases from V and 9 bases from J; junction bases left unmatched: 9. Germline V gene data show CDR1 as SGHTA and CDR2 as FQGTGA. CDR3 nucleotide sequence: TGTGCCAGCAGCATAGACAGGGGAATTGGTTCACCCCTCCACTTT. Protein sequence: CASSIDRGIGSPLHF.

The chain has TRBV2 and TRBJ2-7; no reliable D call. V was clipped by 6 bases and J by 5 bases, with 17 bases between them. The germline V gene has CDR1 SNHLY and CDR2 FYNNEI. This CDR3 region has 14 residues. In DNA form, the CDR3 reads TGTGCCAGCAGCCAACAACAAACACGGGACGAGCAGTACTTC. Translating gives CASSQQQTRDEQYF.

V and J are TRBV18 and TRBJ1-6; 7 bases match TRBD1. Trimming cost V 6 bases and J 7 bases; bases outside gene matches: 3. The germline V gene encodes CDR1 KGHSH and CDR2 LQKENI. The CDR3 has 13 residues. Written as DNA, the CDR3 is TGTGCCAGCTCCCTGGACAGGAATTCACCCCTCCACTTT. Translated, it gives CASSLDRNSPLHF.

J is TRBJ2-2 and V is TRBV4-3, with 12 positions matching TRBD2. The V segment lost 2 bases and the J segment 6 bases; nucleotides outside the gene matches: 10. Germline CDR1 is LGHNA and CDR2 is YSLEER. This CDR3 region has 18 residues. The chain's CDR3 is CASSQNSLAGGPAGELFF. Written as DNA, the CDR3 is TGCGCCAGCAGCCAAAACTCCCTAGCGGGGGGGCCGGCCGGGGAGCTGTTTTTT.

The CDR3 DNA reads as TGTGCCAGCAGCTTCGGTCGGACAGGGCCCTTGGAGACCCAGTACTTC. Protein: CASSFGRTGPLETQYF. The gene calls are TRBV7-8 and TRBJ2-5; 8 bases map to TRBD1. The CDR3 runs to 16 residues. Germline V gene data show CDR1 as SGHVS and CDR2 as FQNEAQ. V lost 3 bases and J lost 5; bases outside the gene matches: 11.

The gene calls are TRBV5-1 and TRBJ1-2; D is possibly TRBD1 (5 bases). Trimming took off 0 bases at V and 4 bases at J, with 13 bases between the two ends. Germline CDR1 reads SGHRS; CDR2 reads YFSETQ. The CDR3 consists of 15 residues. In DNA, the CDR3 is TGCGCCAGCAGCTTGGGACAGACCCGGTCCTATGGCTACACCTTC. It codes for CASSLGQTRSYGYTF.

CDR3 in amino acids: CASSAGLGLALHF. The CDR3 DNA reads TGTGCCAGCAGCGCCGGACTGGGTCTGGCCCTCCACTTT. The gene calls are TRBV7-2 and TRBJ1-6; no firm D call. Germline CDR1 and CDR2: SGHTA and FQGNSA. V was trimmed by 5 bases and J by 14 bases, leaving 16 bases between them. This CDR3 has 13 amino acids.

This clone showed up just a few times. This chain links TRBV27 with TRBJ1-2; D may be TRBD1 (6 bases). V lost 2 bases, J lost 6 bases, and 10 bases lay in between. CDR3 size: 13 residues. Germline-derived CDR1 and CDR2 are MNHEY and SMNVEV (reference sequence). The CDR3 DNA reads TGTGCCAGCAGTTTAAGGGGGGGGAATGGCTACACCTTC. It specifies CASSLRGGNGYTF.

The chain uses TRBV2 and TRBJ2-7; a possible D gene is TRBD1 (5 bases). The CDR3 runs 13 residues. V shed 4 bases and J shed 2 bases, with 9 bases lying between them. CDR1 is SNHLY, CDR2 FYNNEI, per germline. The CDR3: CASSGGRAYEQYF. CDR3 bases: TGTGCCAGCAGTGGGGGCAGGGCCTACGAGCAGTACTTC.

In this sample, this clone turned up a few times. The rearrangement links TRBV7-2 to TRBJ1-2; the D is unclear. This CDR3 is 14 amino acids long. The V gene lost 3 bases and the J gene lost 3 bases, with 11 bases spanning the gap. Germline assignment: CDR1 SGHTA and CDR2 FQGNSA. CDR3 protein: CASSFRREDYGYTF. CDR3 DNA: TGTGCCAGCAGCTTTCGGCGGGAGGACTATGGCTACACCTTC.

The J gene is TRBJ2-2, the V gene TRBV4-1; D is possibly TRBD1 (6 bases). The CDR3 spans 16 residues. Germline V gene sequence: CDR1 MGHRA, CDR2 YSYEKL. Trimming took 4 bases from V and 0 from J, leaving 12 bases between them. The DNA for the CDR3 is TGCGCCAGCAGCCCTAGGGGGACCGCGAACACCGGGGAGCTGTTTTTT. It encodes CASSPRGTANTGELFF.

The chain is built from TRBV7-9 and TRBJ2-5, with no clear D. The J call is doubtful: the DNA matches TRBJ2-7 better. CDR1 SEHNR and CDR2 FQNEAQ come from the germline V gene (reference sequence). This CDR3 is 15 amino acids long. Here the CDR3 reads CASSLAITENYEQYF. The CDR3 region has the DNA TGTGCCAGCAGCTTAGCGATTACCGAAAACTACGAGCAGTACTTC.